This TCR beta chain emerged from a study of blood T cell repertoires in COVID-19. The ends lost 2 bases at V and 0 bases at J; junction bases unmatched: 6. The CDR3 spans 17 residues. Authors' data handling: Amplification of reference gene primers provided the estimated nucleated cell counts. TCRdb's copy holds only in-frame clones and misses some; the assay was immunoSEQ multiplex PCR. V, J and clone size reflect that table, while D and trimming were determined from the DNA. The repertoire holds about 120,000 clones, with just under 80% as singletons. Source material: peripheral blood. The chain employs TRBV5-3 and TRBJ1-3; 9 bases are a match to TRBD1. TRBV5-3 qualifies as an ORF whose function is uncertain. The origin of this receptor is a human donor in a cohort sampled during active COVID-19. For the CDR3, the DNA is TGTGCCAGAAGCTTACAGGGGGCTACGATCTCTGGAAACACCATATATTTT. This translates into CARSLQGATISGNTIYF.